This T cell receptor beta chain was sequenced for a study of shared clonotypes between healthy human individuals. About the research overall: For every donor, three CD4 naive, three CD4 memory, two CD8 naive and one CD8 memory plates were used.

Only CD45RO-negative cells positively selected for CCR7 counted as naive CD8 cells, so terminally differentiated effector memory CD45RA+ cells were excluded. Only one count was recorded for this clone. TCRdb's table, derived via immunoSEQ multiplex PCR, lists solely in-frame clones and lacks some. The sample has around 2,000,000 clones, approximately 94% seen once. Trimming cost V 10 bases and J 0 bases; bases outside gene matches: 3. Germline CDR1 is WSHSY and CDR2 is SAAADI. The CDR3 runs 13 residues. This clonotype was obtained from a man aged 18 to 35 in good health. Source material: naive CD8+ T cells sorted from blood. V usage is TRBV10-2 and J usage is TRBJ2-3; 8 nucleotides match TRBD1. CDR3 in amino acids: CAIGQGSTDTQYF. The CDR3 DNA is TGCGCCATTGGACAGGGTAGCACAGATACGCAGTATTTT.